The text below deals with one T cell receptor (beta chain). The data were taken from a study of blood T cell repertoires in COVID-19. About the research overall: Spain, Italy and the United States supplied samples that represented acute and convalescent COVID-19. In each case, the material was cDNA or gDNA derived from T cells, B-cell-depleted T cells, or PBMCs.

V lost 3 bases to trimming and J lost 4 bases, with 10 bases between them. CDR3 length equals 13 residues. From germline, CDR1 is SGHNT and CDR2 YYREEE (reference sequence). In the original workflow: Reference gene primer amplification yielded estimated nucleated cell counts. Produced via immunoSEQ multiplex PCR; TCRdb's table is partial and in-frame only. Clone size and V and J calls were adopted from that table, with D and trimming inferred from the DNA. Of hundreds of thousands of clones in the sample, roughly 91% were seen once. The J gene is TRBJ1-1, the V gene TRBV5-4; D gene ambiguous. Sequencing input: peripheral blood. The sequence was obtained from a man aged 35-49 years with acute or convalescent COVID-19. DNA of the CDR3: TGTGCCAGCAGCTCAAAATCGAGCACTGAAGCTTTCTTT. The encoded protein is CASSSKSSTEAFF.